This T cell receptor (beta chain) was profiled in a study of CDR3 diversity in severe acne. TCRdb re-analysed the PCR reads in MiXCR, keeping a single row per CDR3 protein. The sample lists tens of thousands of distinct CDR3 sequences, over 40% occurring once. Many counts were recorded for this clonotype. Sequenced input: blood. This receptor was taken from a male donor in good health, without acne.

The CDR3 DNA reads as TGTGCCACCGACAGCCTAAAAACTAGCACAGATACGCAGTATTTT. It specifies CATDSLKTSTDTQYF. The V call is TRBV6-1, the J call TRBJ2-3, with TRBD1 as a possible D gene (5 bases). V lost 10 bases and J lost 0, with 17 bases in between. Germline CDR1 and CDR2: MNHNS and SASEGT. The CDR3 is 15 residues long.